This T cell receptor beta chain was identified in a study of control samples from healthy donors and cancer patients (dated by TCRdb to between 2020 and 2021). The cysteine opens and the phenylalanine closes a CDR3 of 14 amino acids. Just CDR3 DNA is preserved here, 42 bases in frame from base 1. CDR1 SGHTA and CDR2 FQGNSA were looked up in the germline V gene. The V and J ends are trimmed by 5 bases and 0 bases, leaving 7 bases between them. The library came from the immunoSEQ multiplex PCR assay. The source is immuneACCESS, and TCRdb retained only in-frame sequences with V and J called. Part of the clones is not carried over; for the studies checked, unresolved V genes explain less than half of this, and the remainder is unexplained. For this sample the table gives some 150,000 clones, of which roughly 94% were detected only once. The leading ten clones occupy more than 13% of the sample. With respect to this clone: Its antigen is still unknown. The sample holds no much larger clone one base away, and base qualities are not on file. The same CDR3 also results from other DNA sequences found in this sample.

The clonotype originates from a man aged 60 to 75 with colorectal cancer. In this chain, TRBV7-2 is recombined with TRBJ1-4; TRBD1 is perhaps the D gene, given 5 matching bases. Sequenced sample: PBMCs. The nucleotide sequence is TGTGCCAGCAGCCTAGGGGCAACTAATGAAAAACTGTTTTTT. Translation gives CASSLGATNEKLFF.